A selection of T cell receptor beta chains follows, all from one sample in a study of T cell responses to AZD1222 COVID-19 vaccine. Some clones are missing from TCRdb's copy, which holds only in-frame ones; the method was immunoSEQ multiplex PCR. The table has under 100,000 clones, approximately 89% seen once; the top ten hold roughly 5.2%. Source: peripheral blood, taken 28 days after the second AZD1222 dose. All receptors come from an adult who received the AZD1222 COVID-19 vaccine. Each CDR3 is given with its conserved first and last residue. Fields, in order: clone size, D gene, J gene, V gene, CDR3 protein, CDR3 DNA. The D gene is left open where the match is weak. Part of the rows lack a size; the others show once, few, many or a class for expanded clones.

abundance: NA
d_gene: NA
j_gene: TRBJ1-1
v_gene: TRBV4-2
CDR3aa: CASSLPGGRNTEAFF
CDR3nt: TGTGCCAGCAGCCTCCCAGGAGGGAGGAACACTGAAGCTTTCTTT

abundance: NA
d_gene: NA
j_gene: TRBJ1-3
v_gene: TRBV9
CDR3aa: CASSVDVSDTIYF
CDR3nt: TGTGCCAGCAGCGTAGATGTGTCAGACACCATATATTTT

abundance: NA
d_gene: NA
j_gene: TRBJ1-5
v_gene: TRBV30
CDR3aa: CAWSPGGHSNQPQHF
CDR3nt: TGTGCCTGGAGTCCAGGAGGGCATAGCAATCAGCCCCAGCATTTT

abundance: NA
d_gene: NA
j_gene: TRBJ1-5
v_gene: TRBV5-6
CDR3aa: CASSLDRDGYSNQPQHF
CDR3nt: TGTGCCAGCAGCTTGGACAGGGACGGATATAGCAATCAGCCCCAGCATTTT

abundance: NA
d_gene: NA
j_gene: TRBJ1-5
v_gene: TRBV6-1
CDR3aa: CASSEYDQPQHF
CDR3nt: TGTGCCAGCAGTGAATACGATCAGCCCCAGCATTTT

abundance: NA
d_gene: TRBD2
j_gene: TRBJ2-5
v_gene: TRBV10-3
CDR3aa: CAIRGLAEETQYF
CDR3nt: TGTGCCATCAGGGGACTAGCAGAAGAGACCCAGTACTTC

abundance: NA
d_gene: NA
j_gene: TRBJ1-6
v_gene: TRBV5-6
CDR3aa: CASSLWIPGDDSPLHF
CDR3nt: TGTGCCAGCAGCTTGTGGATCCCAGGGGACGATTCACCCCTCCACTTT

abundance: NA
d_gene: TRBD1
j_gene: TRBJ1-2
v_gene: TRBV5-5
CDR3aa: CASSLGQGAAGYTF
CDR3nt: TGTGCCAGCAGCCTGGGACAGGGGGCGGCTGGCTACACCTTC

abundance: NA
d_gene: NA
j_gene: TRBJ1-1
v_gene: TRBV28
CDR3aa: CASSFPGLRAFF
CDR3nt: TGTGCCAGCAGTTTCCCCGGCCTGCGAGCTTTCTTT

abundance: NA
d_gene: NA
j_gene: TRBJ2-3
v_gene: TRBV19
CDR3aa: CASSIDLGRTQYF
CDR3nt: TGTGCCAGTAGTATAGATCTTGGGAGGACGCAGTATTTT

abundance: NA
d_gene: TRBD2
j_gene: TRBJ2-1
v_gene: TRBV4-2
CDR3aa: CASSQGPGLDRSEQFF
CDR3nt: TGTGCCAGCAGCCAAGGTCCGGGACTAGATCGATCTGAGCAGTTCTTC

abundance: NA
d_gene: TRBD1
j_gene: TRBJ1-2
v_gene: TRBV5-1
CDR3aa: CASSLGGTADGYTF
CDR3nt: TGCGCCAGCAGCTTGGGAGGGACAGCGGATGGCTACACCTTC

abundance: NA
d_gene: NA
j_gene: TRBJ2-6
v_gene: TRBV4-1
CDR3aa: CASTPEVGSGANVLTF
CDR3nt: TGCGCCAGCACCCCCGAGGTGGGATCTGGGGCCAACGTCCTGACTTTC

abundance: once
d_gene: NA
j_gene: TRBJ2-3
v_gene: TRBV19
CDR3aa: CASSIPPDTQYF
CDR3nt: TGTGCCAGTAGTATACCCCCAGATACGCAGTATTTT

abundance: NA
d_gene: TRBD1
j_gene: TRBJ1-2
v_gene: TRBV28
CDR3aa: CASSSGGTVNNYGYTF
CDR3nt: TGTGCCAGCAGCTCTGGGGGGACAGTAAATAACTATGGCTACACCTTC

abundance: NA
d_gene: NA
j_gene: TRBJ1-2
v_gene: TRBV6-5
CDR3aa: CASSNRGGFGYTF
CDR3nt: TGTGCCAGCAGCAACCGGGGCGGGTTTGGCTACACCTTC

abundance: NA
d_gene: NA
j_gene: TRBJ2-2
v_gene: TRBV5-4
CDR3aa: CASSLVEKNTGELFF
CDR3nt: TGTGCCAGCAGCTTGGTAGAGAAAAACACCGGGGAGCTGTTTTTT

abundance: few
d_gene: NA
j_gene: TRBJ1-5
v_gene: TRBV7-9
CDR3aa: CASSLIVGQNNQPQHF
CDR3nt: TGTGCCAGCAGCTTAATCGTTGGACAGAACAATCAGCCCCAGCATTTT

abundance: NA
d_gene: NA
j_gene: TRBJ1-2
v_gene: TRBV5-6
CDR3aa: CASTLGVGELLYGYTF
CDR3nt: TGTGCCAGCACCCTCGGGGTCGGTGAACTGTTATATGGCTACACCTTC

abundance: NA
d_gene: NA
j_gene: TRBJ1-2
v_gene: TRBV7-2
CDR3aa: CASSLVFSGVYGYTF
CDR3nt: TGTGCCAGCAGCTTAGTATTCTCAGGGGTCTATGGCTACACCTTC

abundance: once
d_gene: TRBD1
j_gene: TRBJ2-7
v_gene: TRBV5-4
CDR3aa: CASSWDSYEQYF
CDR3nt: TGTGCCAGCAGCTGGGACAGCTACGAGCAGTACTTC

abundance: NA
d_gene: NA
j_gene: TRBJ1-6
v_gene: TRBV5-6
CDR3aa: CASSIDMEGLSPLHF
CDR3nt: TGTGCCAGCAGCATTGATATGGAAGGGTTATCACCCCTCCACTTT

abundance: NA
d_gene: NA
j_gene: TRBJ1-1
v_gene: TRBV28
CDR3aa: CASSLPDAKTFF
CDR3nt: TGTGCCAGCAGTCTTCCGGACGCTAAGACTTTCTTT

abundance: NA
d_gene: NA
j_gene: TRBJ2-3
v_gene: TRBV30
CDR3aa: CAWSPRLVSDTQYF
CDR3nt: TGTGCCTGGAGTCCCCGACTAGTTAGCGATACGCAGTATTTT

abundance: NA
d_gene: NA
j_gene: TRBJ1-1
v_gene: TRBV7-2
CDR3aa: CASSLVGGNTEAFF
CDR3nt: TGTGCCAGCAGCTTAGTCGGGGGAAACACTGAAGCTTTCTTT

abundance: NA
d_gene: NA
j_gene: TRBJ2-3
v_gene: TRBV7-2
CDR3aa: CASSLDAGAPYDTQYF
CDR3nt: TGTGCCAGCAGCTTAGATGCGGGGGCCCCATATGATACGCAGTATTTT

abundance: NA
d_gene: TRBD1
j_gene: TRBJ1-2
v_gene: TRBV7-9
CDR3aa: CASSLSETGLSGYTF
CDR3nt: TGTGCCAGCAGCTTATCCGAGACAGGGTTAAGTGGCTACACCTTC

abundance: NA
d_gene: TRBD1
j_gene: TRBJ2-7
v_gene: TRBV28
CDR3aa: CASSSRTGAPYEQYF
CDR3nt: TGTGCCAGCAGTTCTCGGACAGGGGCGCCTTACGAGCAGTACTTC

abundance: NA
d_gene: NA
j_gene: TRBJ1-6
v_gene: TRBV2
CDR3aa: CASSLQSGTGSSPLHF
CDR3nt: TGTGCCAGCAGTCTCCAATCCGGGACTGGAAGTTCACCCCTCCACTTT

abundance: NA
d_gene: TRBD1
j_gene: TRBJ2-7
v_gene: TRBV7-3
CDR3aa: CASSRDRGEYEQYF
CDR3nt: TGTGCCAGCAGCCGGGACAGGGGGGAGTACGAGCAGTACTTC

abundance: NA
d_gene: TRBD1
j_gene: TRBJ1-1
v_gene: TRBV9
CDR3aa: CASSVQGETEAFF
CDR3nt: TGTGCCAGCAGCGTACAGGGGGAGACTGAAGCTTTCTTT

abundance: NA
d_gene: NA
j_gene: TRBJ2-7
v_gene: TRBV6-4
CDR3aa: CASSRSAGDREQYF
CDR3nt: TGTGCCAGCAGTCGGTCAGCAGGGGACCGCGAGCAGTACTTC

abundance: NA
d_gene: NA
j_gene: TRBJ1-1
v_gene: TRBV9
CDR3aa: CASSVGAGTGMNTEAFF
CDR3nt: TGTGCCAGCAGCGTAGGTGCGGGAACTGGCATGAACACTGAAGCTTTCTTT

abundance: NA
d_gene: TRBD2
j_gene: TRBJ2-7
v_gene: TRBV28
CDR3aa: CASGSGGAEIAFEQYF
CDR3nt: TGTGCCAGCGGAAGCGGGGGGGCCGAAATCGCCTTCGAGCAGTACTTC